Below, one T cell receptor (beta chain) is given with its context. What it binds is unknown. These data are taken from a study of OX40 agonist ivuxolimab in advanced cancers. In the study overall: Those treated in dose escalation had hepatocellular carcinoma, melanoma, renal cell cancer or head and neck cancer. Of the participants, 40% had some prior anti-PD-1, anti-PD-L1 or anti-CTLA-4 therapy, which was allowed. Study observations and caveats: Clonal expansion in partial responders at 0.1-3.0 mg/kg ranked among the lowest.

Some clones are missing from TCRdb's copy, which holds only in-frame ones; the method was immunoSEQ multiplex PCR. There are roughly 56,000 clones in the sample; 70% to 90% occur only once, and around 0.61% lies in the top ten. The sequencing here drew on CD4+ or CD8+ T cells sorted from blood, taken in a trial of the OX40 agonist ivuxolimab. The source of this sequence is an adult with an advanced solid tumor such as melanoma, head and neck, liver or kidney cancer.

CDR3 amino acids: CASSQDRRSNEQFF. The CDR3 region has the DNA TGTGCCAGCAGCCAAGATCGGCGCTCTAATGAGCAGTTCTTC. The chain uses TRBV4-2 and TRBJ2-1; no reliable D call. The germline V gene encodes CDR1 LGHNA and CDR2 YNFKEQ. The length of the CDR3 is 14 residues. The V end was cut by 0 bases, the J end by 7 bases, with 10 bases between.